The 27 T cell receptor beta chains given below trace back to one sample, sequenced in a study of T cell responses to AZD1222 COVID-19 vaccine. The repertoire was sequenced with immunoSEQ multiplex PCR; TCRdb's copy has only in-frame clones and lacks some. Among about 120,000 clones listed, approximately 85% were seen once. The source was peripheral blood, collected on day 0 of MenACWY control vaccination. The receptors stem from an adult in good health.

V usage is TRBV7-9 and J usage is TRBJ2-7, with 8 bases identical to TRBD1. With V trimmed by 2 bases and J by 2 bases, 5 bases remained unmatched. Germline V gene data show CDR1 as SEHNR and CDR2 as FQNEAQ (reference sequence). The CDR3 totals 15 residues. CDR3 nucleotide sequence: TGTGCCAGCAGCTTACGCACAGGGGGGCCCTACGAGCAGTACTTC. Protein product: CASSLRTGGPYEQYF.

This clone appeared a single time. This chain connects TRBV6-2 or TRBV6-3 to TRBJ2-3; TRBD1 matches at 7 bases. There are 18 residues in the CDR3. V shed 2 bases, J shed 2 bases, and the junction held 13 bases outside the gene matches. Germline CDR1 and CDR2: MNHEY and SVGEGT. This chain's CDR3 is CASSYRLDRALNTDTQYF. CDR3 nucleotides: TGTGCCAGCAGTTACCGCCTCGACAGGGCCCTGAACACAGATACGCAGTATTTT.

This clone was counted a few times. CDR3 DNA sequence: TGTGCCAGCAGCCAACACACCGGTGTCAGTCAGCCCCAGCATTTT. It specifies CASSQHTGVSQPQHF. The chain employs TRBV4-2 and TRBJ1-5, with D unresolved. This CDR3 spans 15 amino acids. The germline CDR1 and CDR2 sequences are LGHNA and YNFKEQ. The V end lost 2 bases, the J end lost 6 bases, and 14 bases lay between the germline ends.

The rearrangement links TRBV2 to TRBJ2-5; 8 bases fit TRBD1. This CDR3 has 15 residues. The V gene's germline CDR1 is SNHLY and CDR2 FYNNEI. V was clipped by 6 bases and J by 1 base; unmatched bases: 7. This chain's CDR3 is CASRPDRGAQETQYF. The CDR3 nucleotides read TGTGCCAGCAGGCCTGACAGGGGCGCCCAAGAGACCCAGTACTTC. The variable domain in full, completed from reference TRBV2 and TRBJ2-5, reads EPEVTQTPSHQVTQMGQEVILRCVPISNHLYFYWYRQILGQKVEFLVSFYNNEISEKSEIFDDQFSVERPDGSNFTLKIRSTKLEDSAMYFCASRPDRGAQETQYFGPGTRLLVL.

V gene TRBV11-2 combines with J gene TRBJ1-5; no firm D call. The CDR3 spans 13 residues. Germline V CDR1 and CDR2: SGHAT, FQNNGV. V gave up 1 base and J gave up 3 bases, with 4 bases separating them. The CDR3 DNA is TGTGCCAGCAGCTTAGTCCTCAATCAGCCCCAGCATTTT. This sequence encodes CASSLVLNQPQHF.

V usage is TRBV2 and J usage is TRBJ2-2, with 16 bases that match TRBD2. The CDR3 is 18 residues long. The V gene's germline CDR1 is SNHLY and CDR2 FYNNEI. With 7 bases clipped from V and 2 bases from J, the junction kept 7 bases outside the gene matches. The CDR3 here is CASTSGTSGGGNTGELFF. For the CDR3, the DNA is TGTGCCAGCACCTCCGGGACTAGCGGGGGGGGCAACACCGGGGAGCTGTTTTTT.

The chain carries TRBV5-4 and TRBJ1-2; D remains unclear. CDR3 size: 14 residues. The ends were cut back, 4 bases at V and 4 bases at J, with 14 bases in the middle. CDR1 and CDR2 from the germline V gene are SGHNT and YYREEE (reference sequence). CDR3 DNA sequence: TGTGCCAGCAGCCAAAGGTCCCTATCCTATGGCTACACCTTC. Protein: CASSQRSLSYGYTF.

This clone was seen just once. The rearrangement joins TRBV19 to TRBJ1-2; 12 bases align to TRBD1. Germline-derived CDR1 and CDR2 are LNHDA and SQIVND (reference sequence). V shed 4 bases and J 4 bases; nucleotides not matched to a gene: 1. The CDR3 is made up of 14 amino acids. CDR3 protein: CASSTGQGAYGYTF. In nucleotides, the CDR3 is TGTGCCAGTAGTACGGGACAGGGGGCCTATGGCTACACCTTC. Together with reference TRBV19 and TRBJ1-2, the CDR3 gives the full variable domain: DGGITQSPKYLFRKEGQNVTLSCEQNLNHDAMYWYRQDPGQGLRLIYYSQIVNDFQKGDIAEGYSVSREKKESFPLTVTSAQKNPTAFYLCASSTGQGAYGYTFGSGTRLTVV.

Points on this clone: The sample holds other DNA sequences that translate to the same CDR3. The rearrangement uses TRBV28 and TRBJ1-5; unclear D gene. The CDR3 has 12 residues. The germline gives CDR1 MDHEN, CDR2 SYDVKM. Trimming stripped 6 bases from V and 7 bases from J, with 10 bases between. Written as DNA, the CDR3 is TGTGCCAGCAGCCTTCCGATACAGCCCCAGCATTTT. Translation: CASSLPIQPQHF.

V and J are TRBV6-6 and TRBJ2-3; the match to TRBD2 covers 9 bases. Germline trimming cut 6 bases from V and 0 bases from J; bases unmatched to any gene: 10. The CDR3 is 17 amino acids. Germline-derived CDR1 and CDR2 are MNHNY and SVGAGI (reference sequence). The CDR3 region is CASSRGLATTSTDTQYF. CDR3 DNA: TGTGCCAGCAGCCGAGGACTAGCGACAACTAGCACAGATACGCAGTATTTT.

CDR3 nucleotide sequence: TGTGCCACCAGCAGAGATCGCAGCTCTGGAAACACCATATATTTT. Its translation is CATSRDRSSGNTIYF. V usage is TRBV15 and J usage is TRBJ1-3; D gene unclear. V lost 0 bases to trimming and J lost 0 bases, with 6 bases between them. This CDR3 is 15 amino acids long. From germline, CDR1 is LNHNV and CDR2 YYDKDF (reference sequence).

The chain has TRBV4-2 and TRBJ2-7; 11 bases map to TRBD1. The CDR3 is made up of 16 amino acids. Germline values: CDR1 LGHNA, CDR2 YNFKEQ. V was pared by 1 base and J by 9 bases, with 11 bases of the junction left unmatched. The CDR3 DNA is TGTGCCAGCAGCCAAGCGGCCGGACAGGGGGCGCCCGGGCAGTACTTC. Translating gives CASSQAAGQGAPGQYF.

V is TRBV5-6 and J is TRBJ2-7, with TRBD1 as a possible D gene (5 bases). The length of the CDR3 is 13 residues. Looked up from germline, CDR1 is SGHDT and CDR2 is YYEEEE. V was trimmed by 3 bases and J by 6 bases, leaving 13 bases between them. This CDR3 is CASSSGPQGEQYF. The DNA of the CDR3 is TGTGCCAGCAGCTCTGGACCTCAGGGCGAGCAGTACTTC.

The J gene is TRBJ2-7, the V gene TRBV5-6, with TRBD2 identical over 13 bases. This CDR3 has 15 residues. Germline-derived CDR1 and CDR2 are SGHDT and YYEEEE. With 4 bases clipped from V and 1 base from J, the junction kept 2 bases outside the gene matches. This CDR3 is CASSPGLAGSYEQYF. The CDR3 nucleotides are TGTGCCAGCAGCCCGGGACTAGCGGGGTCCTACGAGCAGTACTTC.

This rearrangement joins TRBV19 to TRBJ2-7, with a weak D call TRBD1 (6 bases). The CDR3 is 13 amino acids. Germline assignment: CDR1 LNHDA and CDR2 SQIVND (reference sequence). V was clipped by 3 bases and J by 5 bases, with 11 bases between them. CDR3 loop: CASSIDRQNEQYF. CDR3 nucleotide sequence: TGTGCCAGTAGTATCGACAGGCAGAACGAGCAGTACTTC.

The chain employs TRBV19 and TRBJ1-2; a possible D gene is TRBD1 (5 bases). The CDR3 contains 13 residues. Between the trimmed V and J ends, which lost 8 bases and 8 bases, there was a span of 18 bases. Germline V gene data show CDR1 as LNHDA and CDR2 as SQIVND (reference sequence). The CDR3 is CASFGRDHLGYTF. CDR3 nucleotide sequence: TGTGCCAGTTTTGGGAGGGACCACTTGGGCTACACCTTC.

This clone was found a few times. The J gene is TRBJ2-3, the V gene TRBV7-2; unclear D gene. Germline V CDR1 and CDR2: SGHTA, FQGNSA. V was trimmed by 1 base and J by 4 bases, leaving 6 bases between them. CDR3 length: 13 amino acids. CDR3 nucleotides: TGTGCCAGCAGCTTAGGAGGATCAGATACGCAGTATTTT. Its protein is CASSLGGSDTQYF.

This CDR3 reads CAREAAYGYTF. DNA of the CDR3: TGTGCCCGGGAAGCAGCGTATGGCTACACCTTC. The V gene is TRBV30, the J gene TRBJ1-2; no definite D call. The length of the CDR3 is 11 residues. The germline gives CDR1 GTSNPN, CDR2 SVGIG (reference sequence). Trimming pared 8 bases from V and 5 bases from J, leaving 12 bases between.

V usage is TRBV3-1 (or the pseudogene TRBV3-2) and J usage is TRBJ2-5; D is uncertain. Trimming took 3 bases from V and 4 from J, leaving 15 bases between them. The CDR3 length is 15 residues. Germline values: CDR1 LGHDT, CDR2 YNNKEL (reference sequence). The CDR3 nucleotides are TGTGCCAGCAGCCATCTGGGGAAGGGTTCAGAGACCCAGTACTTC. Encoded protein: CASSHLGKGSETQYF.

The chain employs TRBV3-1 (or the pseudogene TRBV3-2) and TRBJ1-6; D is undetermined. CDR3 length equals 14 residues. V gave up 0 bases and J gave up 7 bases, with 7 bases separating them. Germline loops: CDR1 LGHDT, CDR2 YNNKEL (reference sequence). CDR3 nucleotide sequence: TGTGCCAGCAGCCAAGATTTGGGGAATTCACCCCTCCACTTT. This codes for CASSQDLGNSPLHF.

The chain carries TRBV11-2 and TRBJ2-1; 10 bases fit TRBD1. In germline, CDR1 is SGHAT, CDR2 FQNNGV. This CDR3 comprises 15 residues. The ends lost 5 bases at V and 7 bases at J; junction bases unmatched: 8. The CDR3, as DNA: TGTGCCAGCAGCCGAGGGACAGGGGAGCGGAATGAGCAGTTCTTC. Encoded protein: CASSRGTGERNEQFF.

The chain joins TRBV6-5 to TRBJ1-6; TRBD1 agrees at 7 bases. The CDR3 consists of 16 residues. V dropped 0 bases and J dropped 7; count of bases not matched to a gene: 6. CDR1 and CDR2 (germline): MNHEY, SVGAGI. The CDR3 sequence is CASSYSMQGVNSPLHF. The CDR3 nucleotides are TGTGCCAGCAGTTACTCGATGCAGGGGGTAAATTCACCCCTCCACTTT.

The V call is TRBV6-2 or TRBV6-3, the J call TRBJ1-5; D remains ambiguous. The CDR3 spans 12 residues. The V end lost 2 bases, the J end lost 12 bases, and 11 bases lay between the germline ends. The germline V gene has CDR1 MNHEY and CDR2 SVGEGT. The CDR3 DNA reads TGTGCCAGCAGTTACCCAATGATGGACCAGCATTTT. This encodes CASSYPMMDQHF.

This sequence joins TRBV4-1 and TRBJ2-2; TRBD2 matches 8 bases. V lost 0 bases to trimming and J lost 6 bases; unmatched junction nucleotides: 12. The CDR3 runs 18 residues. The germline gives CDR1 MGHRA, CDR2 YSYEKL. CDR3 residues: CASSQEGAGESRAGELFF. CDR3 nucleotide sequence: TGCGCCAGCAGCCAAGAGGGAGCGGGGGAGTCTCGTGCCGGGGAGCTGTTTTTT.

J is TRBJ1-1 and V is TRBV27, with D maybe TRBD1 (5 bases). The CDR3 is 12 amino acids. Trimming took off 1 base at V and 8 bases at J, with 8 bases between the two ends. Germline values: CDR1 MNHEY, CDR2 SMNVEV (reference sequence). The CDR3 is CASSLFGGEAFF. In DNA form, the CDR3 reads TGTGCCAGCAGTTTATTTGGGGGAGAAGCTTTCTTT.

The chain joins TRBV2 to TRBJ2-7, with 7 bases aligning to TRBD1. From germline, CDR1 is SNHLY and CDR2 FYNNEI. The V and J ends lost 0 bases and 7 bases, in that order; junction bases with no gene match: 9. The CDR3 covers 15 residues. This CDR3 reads CASSEADRRRWEQYF. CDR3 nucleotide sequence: TGTGCCAGCAGTGAAGCGGACAGGCGGAGGTGGGAGCAGTACTTC.

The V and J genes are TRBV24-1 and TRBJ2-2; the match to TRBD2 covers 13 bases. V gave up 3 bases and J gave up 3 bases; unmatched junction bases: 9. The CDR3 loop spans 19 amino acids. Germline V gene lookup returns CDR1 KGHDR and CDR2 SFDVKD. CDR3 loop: CATSDPGTSGDYYTGELFF. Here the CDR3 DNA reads TGTGCCACCAGTGATCCCGGGACTAGCGGGGACTATTACACCGGGGAGCTGTTTTTT.